This entry lists 27 T cell receptor beta chains sequenced from one sample in a study of T cell responses to AZD1222 COVID-19 vaccine. The data were produced by immunoSEQ multiplex PCR, yet TCRdb's version contains in-frame clones alone and is incomplete. The table lists 140,000 or so clones, roughly nine tenths of them singletons. This material consisted of peripheral blood, taken on day 0 of AZD1222 vaccination. Receptors were obtained from an adult in good health.

This chain joins TRBV7-2 and TRBJ2-3; D is unresolved. The CDR3 extends over 14 amino acids. The V gene's germline CDR1 is SGHTA and CDR2 FQGNSA. The ends were cut back, 0 bases at V and 6 bases at J, with 10 bases in the middle. The CDR3 DNA reads as TGTGCCAGCAGCTTAGCCCTAGTAAGGGATACGCAGTATTTT. Amino acids: CASSLALVRDTQYF.

The chain has TRBV7-6 and TRBJ1-2; 8 bases are shared with TRBD1. Germline V CDR1 and CDR2: SGHVS, FNYEAQ. V shed 3 bases, J shed 4 bases, and the junction held 1 base outside the gene matches. The CDR3 is 13 residues long. In DNA form, the CDR3 reads TGTGCCAGCAGCTTCGGGACAGGCTATGGCTACACCTTC. Translated, it gives CASSFGTGYGYTF.

The V gene is TRBV2, the J gene TRBJ1-1; weak D call: TRBD1 (5 bases). V shed 6 bases and J shed 0 bases, with 14 bases lying between them. CDR3 length: 15 amino acids. Germline CDR1 SNHLY, CDR2 FYNNEI. CDR3 bases: TGTGCCAGCAGAGATCGGGGCTACTTGAACACTGAAGCTTTCTTT. This encodes CASRDRGYLNTEAFF. The whole variable domain, remainder taken from reference TRBV2 and TRBJ1-1, is EPEVTQTPSHQVTQMGQEVILRCVPISNHLYFYWYRQILGQKVEFLVSFYNNEISEKSEIFDDQFSVERPDGSNFTLKIRSTKLEDSAMYFCASRDRGYLNTEAFFGQGTRLTVV.

The rearrangement uses TRBV9 and TRBJ2-5; 12 nucleotides align to TRBD2. The CDR3 is made up of 19 amino acids. Trimming took 0 bases from V and 5 from J; bases not matched to a gene: 14. Germline-derived CDR1 and CDR2 are SGDLS and YYNGEE. As DNA, the CDR3 is TGTGCCAGCAGCGTAGGCTCGGACACTAGCGGGAGGTGGAGGGAGACCCAGTACTTC. Encoded protein: CASSVGSDTSGRWRETQYF.

The chain uses TRBV2 and TRBJ2-3; 7 positions agree with TRBD2. There are 14 residues in the CDR3. The germline V gene has CDR1 SNHLY and CDR2 FYNNEI. V dropped 7 bases and J dropped 6; count of bases not matched to a gene: 10. This CDR3 is CASTFASGLDTQYF. In DNA form, the CDR3 reads TGTGCCAGCACCTTCGCTAGCGGTTTGGATACGCAGTATTTT.

This clone was seen once. This rearrangement joins TRBV9 to TRBJ1-2, with TRBD1 matching 7 bases. The V gene end was trimmed by 2 bases and the J gene end by 3 bases; junction bases not matched to a gene: 10. The germline V gene encodes CDR1 SGDLS and CDR2 YYNGEE. The CDR3 totals 16 residues. The CDR3 DNA reads TGTGCCAGCAGCGTTGGGAGCCGAGGGGGCGACTATGGCTACACCTTC. This translates into CASSVGSRGGDYGYTF.

The chain recombines TRBV27 with TRBJ2-3; TRBD2 agrees at 7 bases. Germline V gives CDR1 MNHEY, CDR2 SMNVEV (reference sequence). This CDR3 region has 14 residues. J gave up 0 bases and V 7 bases, and 4 bases lay outside the gene matches. The CDR3 is CASKRGPSTDTQYF. CDR3 DNA: TGTGCCAGCAAGCGGGGACCTAGCACAGATACGCAGTATTTT.

This sequence joins TRBV4-2 and TRBJ2-4; 13 bases line up with TRBD2. The CDR3 totals 19 residues. Germline CDR1 reads LGHNA; CDR2 reads YNFKEQ. V shed 2 bases, J shed 0 bases, and the junction held 7 bases outside the gene matches. CDR3 nucleotide sequence: TGTGCCAGCAGCCAACAGGGGACTAGCGGGACTCTAGCCAAAAACATTCAGTACTTC. Amino acid sequence: CASSQQGTSGTLAKNIQYF.

This clone came up a few times. The rearrangement joins TRBV7-8 to TRBJ1-2; the match to TRBD1 covers 7 bases. The J segment lost 6 bases and the V segment lost 4 bases, leaving 5 bases of the junction unmatched. CDR1 is SGHVS and CDR2 is FQNEAQ in the germline V gene. This CDR3 has 13 residues. Written as DNA, the CDR3 is TGTGCCAGCAGCTCCGACAGGGTGGATGGCTACACCTTC. It specifies CASSSDRVDGYTF.

V and J are TRBV3-1 (or the pseudogene TRBV3-2) and TRBJ1-2; D not resolved. The CDR3 spans 15 residues. Trimming shortened V by 4 bases and J by 2 bases, and 14 bases separated the two germline ends. Germline CDR1 and CDR2: LGHDT and YNNKEL (reference sequence). The CDR3 loop is CASSPQSRENYGYTF. As DNA, the CDR3 is TGTGCCAGCAGCCCCCAGAGTCGAGAAAACTATGGCTACACCTTC.

The rearrangement uses TRBV5-5 and TRBJ1-2, with TRBD1 as a possible D gene (5 bases). CDR3 length: 12 amino acids. The ends were cut back, 5 bases at V and 8 bases at J, with 13 bases in the middle. Germline values: CDR1 SGHKS, CDR2 YYEKEE (reference sequence). In DNA form, the CDR3 reads TGTGCCAGCAGTTACGTTGGGGGAGGCTACACCTTC. It codes for CASSYVGGGYTF.

The chain combines TRBV11-2 with TRBJ2-5; D gene unclear. V dropped 2 bases and J dropped 5 bases, with 3 bases sitting between them. The V gene's germline CDR1 is SGHAT and CDR2 FQNNGV. The CDR3 runs 11 residues. The CDR3, as DNA: TGTGCCAGCAGCTTACGGGAGACCCAGTACTTC. It is translated as CASSLRETQYF.

This sequence joins TRBV7-2 and TRBJ2-7, with TRBD2 as a possible D gene (6 bases). The length of the CDR3 is 15 residues. The V and J ends lost 4 bases and 3 bases respectively, with 16 bases between them. Looked up from germline, CDR1 is SGHTA and CDR2 is FQGNSA. CDR3 in amino acids: CASSSGSDGSYEQYF. The CDR3 DNA reads TGTGCCAGCAGCTCAGGATCTGACGGGAGCTACGAGCAGTACTTC.

The genes are TRBV2 and TRBJ2-7; possible D gene TRBD1, 6 bases. The CDR3 extends over 14 amino acids. The ends were cut back, 1 base at V and 6 bases at J, with 13 bases in the middle. Germline V CDR1 and CDR2: SNHLY, FYNNEI. The CDR3 loop reads CASSEGLTGSEQYF. The CDR3 DNA reads as TGTGCCAGCAGTGAAGGATTGACAGGCAGCGAGCAGTACTTC.

The V and J genes are TRBV5-1 and TRBJ2-2, with D perhaps given as TRBD1 or TRBD2 (5 bases each). The germline V gene has CDR1 SGHRS and CDR2 YFSETQ. This CDR3 spans 15 amino acids. Trimming took off 4 bases at V and 2 bases at J, with 12 bases between the two ends. CDR3 bases: TGCGCCAGCAGCCAGGGACGGACAAACACCGGGGAGCTGTTTTTT. It is translated as CASSQGRTNTGELFF.

The table lists this clone with a count of one. The gene calls are TRBV9 and TRBJ1-2; 9 nucleotides match TRBD1. The CDR3 totals 13 residues. Germline-derived CDR1 and CDR2 are SGDLS and YYNGEE. With V trimmed by 6 bases and J by 9 bases, 9 bases remained unmatched. The CDR3 nucleotides are TGTGCCAGCACCACCGGGACAGGGTTTAGCTACACCTTC. It yields the protein CASTTGTGFSYTF.

This clone has a handful of counts. The DNA of the CDR3 is TGTGCCAGCAGCGGGACAGGGGAGAGTGGCTACACCTTC. Translated, it gives CASSGTGESGYTF. The V call is TRBV12-3 or TRBV12-4, the J call TRBJ1-2, with 10 bases matching TRBD1. The CDR3 totals 13 residues. J lost 7 bases, V lost 6 bases, and 5 bases had no gene match.

The chain couples TRBV7-9 to TRBJ1-1; D is possibly TRBD1 (5 bases). V lost 4 bases, J lost 5 bases, and 11 bases lay in between. In germline, CDR1 is SEHNR, CDR2 FQNEAQ (reference sequence). The CDR3 spans 13 residues. The CDR3 loop reads CASSSGRETEAFF. CDR3 nucleotide sequence: TGTGCCAGCAGCTCGGGACGGGAGACTGAAGCTTTCTTT.

This clone was recorded once. The rearrangement uses TRBV5-1 and TRBJ2-6; D ambiguous. Looked up from germline, CDR1 is SGHRS and CDR2 is YFSETQ. V lost 4 bases and J 3 bases, leaving 8 bases between the germline ends. The CDR3 has 14 amino acids. The CDR3 nucleotides read TGCGCCAGCAGCAAGTCGAGTGGGGCCAACGTCCTGACTTTC. Amino acid sequence: CASSKSSGANVLTF.

This CDR3 reads CASSVSSSSYNSPLHF. The CDR3 nucleotides are TGTGCCAGCAGCGTAAGCAGCAGCTCCTATAATTCACCCCTCCACTTT. The V gene is TRBV9, the J gene TRBJ1-6; D uncertain. Germline CDR1 reads SGDLS; CDR2 reads YYNGEE. Trimming took 1 base from V and 0 from J, leaving 8 bases between them. CDR3 length: 16 amino acids.

V is TRBV2 and J is TRBJ1-2; D is unclear. There are 13 residues in the CDR3. The V end lost 7 bases, the J end lost 1 base, and 10 bases lay between the germline ends. Germline V gene data show CDR1 as SNHLY and CDR2 as FYNNEI. The CDR3 spells CASKPGFNYGYTF. DNA for the CDR3: TGTGCCAGCAAACCTGGCTTTAACTATGGCTACACCTTC.

V gene TRBV5-8 combines with J gene TRBJ1-5; no firm D call. V was pared by 1 base and J by 2 bases, with 7 bases between. The CDR3 runs to 14 residues. Germline lookup yields CDR1 SGHTS and CDR2 YDEGEE. The CDR3 DNA reads TGTGCCAGCAGCTTGTTCTGGGGCAATCAGCCCCAGCATTTT. It encodes CASSLFWGNQPQHF. Together with reference TRBV5-8 and TRBJ1-5, the CDR3 gives the full variable domain: EAGVTQSPTHLIKTRGQQATLRCSPISGHTSVYWYQQALGLGLQFLLWYDEGEERNRGNFPPRFSGRQFPNYSSELNVNALELEDSALYLCASSLFWGNQPQHFGDGTRLSIL.

V and J are TRBV5-5 and TRBJ1-1; D might be TRBD1 (5 bases). In germline, CDR1 is SGHKS, CDR2 YYEKEE (reference sequence). The CDR3 is 15 amino acids. Trimming pared 0 bases from V and 1 base from J, leaving 10 bases between. Here the CDR3 DNA reads TGTGCCAGCAGCTTGGTTGCGGGACCGAACACTGAAGCTTTCTTT. Translation: CASSLVAGPNTEAFF.

The V call is TRBV5-6, the J call TRBJ2-3; D remains ambiguous. Trimming removed 1 base from V and 2 bases from J, with 11 bases in between. The CDR3 loop spans 15 amino acids. CDR1 is SGHDT and CDR2 is YYEEEE in the germline V gene. The CDR3 reads CASSLPARHTDTQYF. CDR3 bases: TGTGCCAGCAGCTTGCCAGCAAGGCACACAGATACGCAGTATTTT.

J is TRBJ1-1 and V is TRBV14; weak D call: TRBD1 (5 bases). The CDR3 runs 13 residues. The germline CDR1 and CDR2 sequences are SGHDN and FVKESK. The V end lost 3 bases, the J end lost 4 bases, and 9 bases lay between the germline ends. Here the CDR3 DNA reads TGTGCCAGCAGCCAGGGGGAGCGCACTGAAGCTTTCTTT. Translation: CASSQGERTEAFF.

The rearrangement joins TRBV2 to TRBJ1-5; tentative D call: TRBD1 (6 bases). Germline assignment: CDR1 SNHLY and CDR2 FYNNEI. V was cut by 6 bases and J by 1 base, with 10 bases left in between. This CDR3 contains 14 residues. The CDR3 is CASRRGASNQPQHF. The CDR3 nucleotides are TGTGCCAGCAGGAGGGGGGCAAGCAATCAGCCCCAGCATTTT.

The chain has TRBV9 and TRBJ1-1; D call uncertain. Deletions cut 0 bases from V and 3 bases from J, with 6 bases between. Germline loops: CDR1 SGDLS, CDR2 YYNGEE. CDR3 length equals 13 residues. As DNA, the CDR3 is TGTGCCAGCAGCGTAGCCCAAGACACTGAAGCTTTCTTT. Its protein product is CASSVAQDTEAFF.